These 31 T cell receptor beta chains came from one sample sequenced in a study of cytomegalovirus exposure and HLA in healthy donors. The PCR employed 60 Vbeta primers together with 13 Jbeta primers. The method was immunoSEQ multiplex PCR; TCRdb's version includes in-frame clones alone and lacks a portion of them. The data contain 150,000 to 250,000 clones, roughly 79% of them singletons. The specimen sequenced was PBMCs. The receptors were gathered from a man between 25 and 39 years old in good health and CMV-seronegative.

The rearrangement links TRBV4-1 to TRBJ2-7; D is possibly TRBD1 (6 bases). Germline lookup yields CDR1 MGHRA and CDR2 YSYEKL. The CDR3 runs 15 residues. V lost 1 base, J lost 2 bases, and 12 bases lay in between. In nucleotides, the CDR3 is TGCGCCAGCAGCCAAGCCCTAGGGGGAACCTACGAGCAGTACTTC. It codes for CASSQALGGTYEQYF.

V is TRBV15 and J is TRBJ1-5; D may be TRBD1 (5 bases). Trimming took off 5 bases at V and 4 bases at J, with 12 bases between the two ends. The CDR3 runs 14 residues. Germline CDR1 and CDR2: LNHNV and YYDKDF (reference sequence). CDR3 nucleotide sequence: TGTGCCACCAGCGGGGCGCTGGATAATCAGCCCCAGCATTTT. This encodes CATSGALDNQPQHF.

The chain combines TRBV4-1 with TRBJ2-7; TRBD2 aligns across 7 bases. CDR1 is MGHRA, CDR2 YSYEKL, per germline. The CDR3 sequence is 15 residues long. Losses at the gene ends were 1 base for V and 2 bases for J; bases not matched to a gene: 5. The CDR3: CASSQGLAVTYEQYF. Here the CDR3 DNA reads TGCGCCAGCAGCCAAGGGCTAGCGGTTACCTACGAGCAGTACTTC.

Only a few counts were recorded for this clone. This chain joins TRBV2 and TRBJ2-6; D is perhaps TRBD2 (5 bases). Germline V CDR1 and CDR2: SNHLY, FYNNEI. CDR3 length: 16 residues. V was cut by 6 bases and J by 0 bases, with 12 bases left in between. CDR3 DNA sequence: TGTGCCAGCAGCCAAGGACTCAGCTCTGGGGCCAACGTCCTGACTTTC. This encodes CASSQGLSSGANVLTF.

The chain is built from TRBV5-6 and TRBJ1-2, with D maybe TRBD1 (6 bases). The germline V and J ends were trimmed by 5 bases and 6 bases, with 23 bases remaining between them. The CDR3 covers 16 residues. The germline V gene has CDR1 SGHDT and CDR2 YYEEEE. In DNA, the CDR3 is TGTGCCAGCAGACCTTACAGGGAAGTGTTCGTCGATGGCTACACCTTC. This gives the protein CASRPYREVFVDGYTF.

The V gene is TRBV7-2, the J gene TRBJ2-3; weak D call: TRBD2 (7 bases). The CDR3 consists of 18 residues. CDR1 and CDR2 from the germline V gene are SGHTA and FQGNSA. V dropped 1 base and J dropped 3 bases, with 20 bases sitting between them. The CDR3 spells CASSLGGGGALGTDTQYF. Written as DNA, the CDR3 is TGTGCCAGCAGCTTAGGAGGGGGGGGAGCGTTGGGTACAGATACGCAGTATTTT. Variable domain in full (rest from reference TRBV7-2 and TRBJ2-3): GAGVSQSPSNKVTEKGKDVELRCDPISGHTALYWYRQSLGQGLEFLIYFQGNSAPDKSGLPSDRFSAERTGGSVSTLTIQRTQQEDSAVYLCASSLGGGGALGTDTQYFGPGTRLTVL.

The V gene is TRBV27, the J gene TRBJ2-5; 8 nucleotides align to TRBD1. CDR1 is MNHEY, CDR2 SMNVEV, per germline (reference sequence). The CDR3 is 14 amino acids. With 3 bases clipped from V and 5 bases from J, the junction kept 5 bases outside the gene matches. The DNA for the CDR3 is TGTGCCAGCAGTTTGGACAGGGTTGCGGAGACCCAGTACTTC. Encoded protein: CASSLDRVAETQYF.

This clone was seen a single time. The V call is TRBV28, the J call TRBJ1-2; D unclear. CDR3 length: 15 residues. Germline CDR1 and CDR2: MDHEN and SYDVKM. V was trimmed by 5 bases and J by 2 bases, leaving 15 bases between them. Here the CDR3 DNA reads TGTGCCAGCAGTGCCTGGACGGGAAAAAACTATGGCTACACCTTC. It yields the protein CASSAWTGKNYGYTF.

This chain links TRBV27 with TRBJ1-6; unclear D gene. The ends were cut back, 8 bases at V and 3 bases at J, with 14 bases in the middle. The CDR3 length is 15 residues. Germline CDR1 reads MNHEY; CDR2 reads SMNVEV (reference sequence). The CDR3 DNA sequence: TGTGCCAGCCGATCGCGGGCAGTCTATAATTCACCCCTCCACTTT. Translation gives CASRSRAVYNSPLHF.

The sample holds a few counts of this clone. The chain recombines TRBV2 with TRBJ2-7; D unclear. Germline assignment: CDR1 SNHLY and CDR2 FYNNEI. V lost 3 bases and J lost 3, with 6 bases in between. This CDR3 region has 12 residues. The CDR3 region has the DNA TGTGCCAGCAGTGAGCGAGGCTACGAGCAGTACTTC. The encoded protein is CASSERGYEQYF.

The chain joins TRBV19 to TRBJ2-7; possibly TRBD1 for D (5 bases). CDR3 length: 15 residues. The V gene lost 6 bases and the J gene lost 3 bases, with 18 bases spanning the gap. Germline loops: CDR1 LNHDA, CDR2 SQIVND (reference sequence). The CDR3 bases are TGTGCCAGTAGATCCCTCTCATCTCAGGGCTACGAGCAGTACTTC. Protein sequence: CASRSLSSQGYEQYF.

This clone was recorded a few times. The chain carries TRBV6-1 and TRBJ2-1, with 9 bases lining up with TRBD1. The length of the CDR3 is 15 residues. Per the germline V gene, CDR1 is MNHNS and CDR2 is SASEGT. V gave up 6 bases and J gave up 5 bases; unmatched junction bases: 8. The CDR3 sequence: CASRLDRGSNNEQFF. The CDR3 nucleotides are TGTGCCAGCAGGCTGGACAGGGGTTCTAACAATGAGCAGTTCTTC.

The chain uses TRBV2 and TRBJ2-7; perhaps TRBD1 as D (6 bases). The CDR3 runs 13 residues. The germline V gene has CDR1 SNHLY and CDR2 FYNNEI. V was trimmed by 7 bases and J by 6 bases, leaving 16 bases between them. CDR3 sequence (DNA): TGTGCCAGCACCTTGACAGGAGCCGGCGAGCAGTACTTC. Protein: CASTLTGAGEQYF.

This clone has a handful of counts. This chain joins TRBV6-1 and TRBJ2-7; possibly TRBD1 for D (6 bases). Trimming shortened V by 9 bases and J by 2 bases, and 14 bases separated the two germline ends. Germline V lookup: CDR1 MNHNS, CDR2 SASEGT. The CDR3 contains 13 residues. Here the CDR3 reads CASRHRETYEQYF. The CDR3, as DNA: TGTGCCAGTAGGCACAGGGAGACCTACGAGCAGTACTTC.

In its sample, this clone was seen a few times. The CDR3: CATWGGTEAFF. The CDR3 nucleotides are TGTGCCACCTGGGGGGGGACTGAAGCTTTCTTT. This chain uses TRBV19 with TRBJ1-1, with D possibly being TRBD1 (5 bases). CDR1 and CDR2 from the germline V gene are LNHDA and SQIVND (reference sequence). Trimming pared 10 bases from V and 5 bases from J, leaving 11 bases between. The length of the CDR3 is 11 residues.

V and J are TRBV29-1 and TRBJ2-7, with 7 bases lining up with TRBD2. This CDR3 contains 13 residues. CDR1 SQVTM and CDR2 ANQGSEA come from the germline V gene. J gave up 0 bases and V 7 bases, and 6 bases lay outside the gene matches. This chain's CDR3 is CSALGLTSYEQYF. CDR3 bases: TGCAGCGCCCTGGGACTAACCTCCTACGAGCAGTACTTC.

V gene TRBV2 combines with J gene TRBJ2-7; 8 nucleotides line up with TRBD1. Germline CDR1 and CDR2: SNHLY and FYNNEI. V dropped 6 bases and J dropped 6; count of bases not matched to a gene: 4. CDR3 size: 12 residues. This CDR3 is CASSRTGSEQYF. CDR3 sequence (DNA): TGTGCCAGCAGCCGGACAGGGTCCGAGCAGTACTTC.

V usage is TRBV4-1 and J usage is TRBJ2-3; 13 bases align to TRBD2. The CDR3 runs to 16 residues. Germline V lookup: CDR1 MGHRA, CDR2 YSYEKL. The V gene end was trimmed by 1 base and the J gene end by 4 bases; junction bases not matched to a gene: 2. CDR3 sequence reads: CASSQGLAGGADTQYF. The CDR3 DNA reads as TGCGCCAGCAGCCAAGGACTAGCGGGAGGAGCAGATACGCAGTATTTT.

The chain combines TRBV27 with TRBJ2-3, with 9 bases identical to TRBD2. Per the germline V gene, CDR1 is MNHEY and CDR2 is SMNVEV (reference sequence). The CDR3 loop spans 17 amino acids. Losses at the gene ends were 5 bases for V and 2 bases for J; bases not matched to a gene: 11. The CDR3 bases are TGTGCCAGCAGTAAAATAGGGCTAGCGGGGTACACAGATACGCAGTATTTT. This sequence encodes CASSKIGLAGYTDTQYF.

This sequence joins TRBV6-5 and TRBJ1-2, with 9 bases that match TRBD1. Unmatched junction bases numbered 4, after V lost 9 bases and J lost 8 bases. The V gene's germline CDR1 is MNHEY and CDR2 SVGAGI. CDR3 size: 11 residues. The chain's CDR3 is CASYRGQGYTF. The CDR3 DNA reads as TGTGCCAGTTACAGGGGGCAAGGCTACACCTTC.

The CDR3: CASRPGQGDEQFF. CDR3 sequence (DNA): TGTGCCAGCAGGCCGGGACAGGGTGATGAGCAGTTCTTC. The chain joins TRBV27 to TRBJ2-1; TRBD1 matches at 9 bases. Germline CDR1 reads MNHEY; CDR2 reads SMNVEV (reference sequence). The CDR3 totals 13 residues. V lost 6 bases and J lost 8; bases outside the gene matches: 5.

The chain joins TRBV27 to TRBJ2-1; a weak D match, TRBD1 (6 bases). The CDR3 runs 16 residues. Germline assignment: CDR1 MNHEY and CDR2 SMNVEV (reference sequence). V dropped 6 bases and J dropped 8 bases, with 23 bases sitting between them. The CDR3 nucleotides read TGTGCCAGCAGACGACTCGGTCAGGGGTCGGTCTATGAGCAGTTCTTC. The encoded protein is CASRRLGQGSVYEQFF.

This clone appeared a few times. The J gene is TRBJ2-5, the V gene TRBV6-6; D is perhaps TRBD1 (5 bases). The CDR3 totals 13 residues. CDR1 is MNHNY and CDR2 is SVGAGI in the germline V gene (reference sequence). Trimming shortened V by 5 bases and J by 5 bases, and 12 bases separated the two germline ends. CDR3: CASSLGVTETQYF. CDR3 coding DNA: TGTGCCAGCAGTCTAGGGGTTACCGAGACCCAGTACTTC.

The chain carries TRBV5-6 and TRBJ1-6, with D possibly matching TRBD1 (5 bases). CDR3 length: 16 amino acids. Deletions cut 2 bases from V and 7 bases from J, with 16 bases between. Germline V gene lookup returns CDR1 SGHDT and CDR2 YYEEEE. The CDR3: CASSLGQRLGNSPLHF. The CDR3 DNA reads as TGTGCCAGCAGCTTAGGACAACGCCTTGGGAATTCACCCCTCCACTTT.

The V gene is TRBV5-1, the J gene TRBJ2-2; D is perhaps TRBD1 (6 bases). The CDR3 length is 14 residues. V was cut by 6 bases and J by 4 bases, with 13 bases left in between. In germline, CDR1 is SGHRS, CDR2 YFSETQ. CDR3 region: CASNLDSSTGELFF. CDR3 coding DNA: TGCGCCAGCAATTTGGACAGTAGCACCGGGGAGCTGTTTTTT.

The chain links TRBV5-1 to TRBJ1-4; weak D call: TRBD1 (6 bases). Germline lookup yields CDR1 SGHRS and CDR2 YFSETQ. The CDR3 totals 16 residues. The germline V and J ends were trimmed by 0 bases and 5 bases, with 14 bases remaining between them. DNA for the CDR3: TGCGCCAGCAGCTTGGAACCCCAGGGGATGAATGAAAAACTGTTTTTT. Protein sequence: CASSLEPQGMNEKLFF.

The table lists this clone with a few counts. The rearrangement joins TRBV11-2 to TRBJ2-5; 9 nucleotides line up with TRBD2. The trim removed 0 bases at V and 1 base at J, leaving 0 bases unmatched. The CDR3 length is 15 residues. Germline CDR1 SGHAT, CDR2 FQNNGV. Written as DNA, the CDR3 is TGTGCCAGCAGCTTAGAGGGACTAGCCCAAGAGACCCAGTACTTC. This encodes CASSLEGLAQETQYF.

The rearrangement uses TRBV7-6 and TRBJ1-5, with TRBD1 identical over 9 bases. V shed 5 bases, J shed 1 base, and the junction held 9 bases outside the gene matches. This CDR3 is 17 amino acids long. The germline CDR1 and CDR2 sequences are SGHVS and FNYEAQ. The CDR3 spells CASSRTGGLGSNQPQHF. In DNA, the CDR3 is TGTGCCAGCAGCCGTACAGGGGGCTTAGGGAGCAATCAGCCCCAGCATTTT.

V usage is TRBV14 and J usage is TRBJ2-5; no firm D call. V lost 2 bases and J lost 4, with 8 bases in between. The CDR3 spans 13 residues. Germline assignment: CDR1 SGHDN and CDR2 FVKESK. Written as DNA, the CDR3 is TGTGCCAGCAGCCAATTCAGTCGAGAGACCCAGTACTTC. Its protein is CASSQFSRETQYF.

The chain carries TRBV10-1 and TRBJ2-7, with a tentative D call TRBD1 (5 bases). With 3 bases removed from V and 3 bases from J, the gap between germline ends came to 12 bases. The CDR3 sequence is 14 residues long. The germline V gene has CDR1 WNHNN and CDR2 SYGVQD (reference sequence). The CDR3 DNA reads TGCGCCAGCAGTGAAGGACACTTAGACTACGAGCAGTACTTC. It encodes CASSEGHLDYEQYF.

The chain has TRBV7-3 and TRBJ1-5; D uncertain. This CDR3 contains 14 residues. Germline assignment: CDR1 SGHTA and CDR2 FQGTGA. V was pared by 2 bases and J by 2 bases, with 7 bases between. In DNA form, the CDR3 reads TGTGCCAGCAGCTTACGGGGAGGCAATCAGCCCCAGCATTTT. Protein sequence: CASSLRGGNQPQHF.